This TCR beta chain was captured by sequencing in a study of T-cell reconstitution after alpha-beta-depleted transplantation in children. Notes on the study in general: At one year after transplant, newly produced T cells mostly accounted for T-cell counts and diversity. Surviving recipient T cells and thymic progenitors accounted for the high day-60 TCRbeta diversity observed in some patients. Several hundred rapidly expanded clones from non-depleted graft cells reportedly supplied alpha-beta T cells about two months post-transplant.

About this clonotype itself: Its antigen is undetermined.

The library targeted TCRbeta and was prepared with unique molecular identifiers. TCRdb fed the PCR reads into MiXCR, producing one record per CDR3 protein. The sample carries around 300,000 distinct CDR3 sequences, around a tenth recorded once. V shed 1 base and J shed 6 bases, with 13 bases lying between them. The CDR3 runs to 15 residues. The V gene's germline CDR1 is SGHAT and CDR2 FQNNGV. The sequence came from a male patient under 10 years old who had a stem cell transplant for chronic granulomatous disease, so the T cells may come from the graft donor. The rearrangement uses TRBV11-2 and TRBJ2-1; perhaps D is TRBD1 or TRBD2 (6 bases each). The sample consisted of peripheral blood, taken 180 days after TCRalphabeta/CD19-depleted stem cell transplant. In DNA form, the CDR3 reads TGTGCCAGCAGCTTAGGGAGGGGGTCGTTCAATGAGCAGTTCTTC. Encoded protein: CASSLGRGSFNEQFF.